The 5 T cell receptor beta chains listed next were all sequenced from one sample in a study of T cells in Graves' hyperthyroidism and ophthalmopathy. Researchers amplified the TCR beta CDR3 regions from RNA transcripts. The HTBI primer set drove a first-round RT-PCR of the TCR CDR3. Each CDR3 protein gets one entry after TCRdb re-called the multiplex PCR reads with MiXCR. In the table there are about 600,000 distinct CDR3 sequences, about 16% of which are singletons. The sample was blood. Receptor source: a woman between 35 and 50 years old with Graves' ophthalmopathy.

The chain couples TRBV19 to TRBJ2-5; D ambiguous. The CDR3 covers 13 residues. CDR1 and CDR2 (germline): LNHDA, SQIVND (reference sequence). V was trimmed by 6 bases and J by 5 bases, leaving 13 bases between them. The CDR3 loop reads CASSPTFWETQYF. The CDR3 region has the DNA TGTGCCAGTAGCCCTACCTTCTGGGAGACCCAGTACTTC.

The rearrangement uses TRBV12-5 and TRBJ1-4, with D unclear. The CDR3 spans 13 residues. Germline CDR1 and CDR2: LGHNT and FRNRAP. V was cut by 5 bases and J by 4 bases, with 8 bases left in between. DNA for the CDR3: TGTGCTAGTGGTATAGGGAGTAATGAAAAACTGTTTTTT. This translates into CASGIGSNEKLFF.

This chain links TRBV20-1 with TRBJ2-1; 9 bases line up with TRBD2. The junction had 6 bases not matched to a gene; V was cut back by 3 bases and J by 9 bases. Looked up from germline, CDR1 is DFQATT and CDR2 is SNEGSKA (reference sequence). The CDR3 consists of 13 residues. The CDR3 coding sequence is TGCAGTGCTAGGCTAGCGGGATCGGGTGAGCAGTTCTTC. It is translated as CSARLAGSGEQFF.

This clonotype showed up many times. V and J are TRBV5-1 and TRBJ2-1; the match to TRBD2 covers 11 bases. This CDR3 has 14 amino acids. V was clipped by 5 bases and J by 2 bases; unmatched bases: 0. Per germline, CDR1 SGHRS and CDR2 YFSETQ. The CDR3 sequence is CASRTSGTYNEQFF. The DNA for the CDR3 is TGCGCCAGCAGGACTAGCGGGACCTACAATGAGCAGTTCTTC.

About this clonotype: It may be a read error: a sequence one base away is much more abundant. No conserved phenylalanine or tryptophan ends this CDR3, so it is likely a read error. This rearrangement joins TRBV6-1 to TRBJ1-5; no definite D call. Trimming removed 2 bases at V and 6 bases at J, with 2 bases between. Germline V gene lookup returns CDR1 MNHNS and CDR2 SASEGT. The CDR3 spans 11 residues. The CDR3 DNA follows: TGTGCCAGCAGTGAACTTCAGCCCCAGCATCTT. Protein product: CASSELQPQHL.